These 24 T cell receptor beta chains came from one sample sequenced in a study of blood T cell repertoires in COVID-19. The method was immunoSEQ multiplex PCR; TCRdb's version includes in-frame clones alone and lacks a portion of them. The sample comprises fewer than 110,000 clones, over 80% of which are singletons, and 15% to 20% rests with the top ten. The specimen sequenced was peripheral blood. Receptor source: a man in his fifties or sixties with acute or convalescent COVID-19.

There are a few counts of this clone. The chain carries TRBV5-6 and TRBJ2-1; TRBD1 aligns across 11 bases. V shed 5 bases, J shed 5 bases, and the junction held 9 bases outside the gene matches. Germline V gives CDR1 SGHDT, CDR2 YYEEEE. This CDR3 region has 16 residues. The CDR3 here is CASSRDRGEVDNEQFF. For the CDR3, the DNA is TGTGCCAGCAGTCGGGACAGGGGGGAGGTGGACAATGAGCAGTTCTTC.

The V call is TRBV4-1, the J call TRBJ1-6; 8 positions agree with TRBD1. Germline-derived CDR1 and CDR2 are MGHRA and YSYEKL. V was clipped by 1 base and J by 9 bases; unmatched bases: 8. The CDR3 has 16 residues. This CDR3 reads CASSQVEGQGVSPLHF. The CDR3 nucleotides are TGCGCCAGCAGCCAAGTAGAAGGACAGGGAGTTTCACCCCTCCACTTT.

This sequence joins TRBV10-1 and TRBJ1-2, with D maybe TRBD1 (6 bases). Germline V gives CDR1 WNHNN, CDR2 SYGVQD (reference sequence). The CDR3 runs to 14 residues. Trimming removed 0 bases from V and 12 bases from J, with 17 bases in between. CDR3 sequence: CASSESRTALGHTF. DNA for the CDR3: TGCGCCAGCAGTGAGTCAAGGACAGCCCTGGGACACACCTTC.

The chain carries TRBV14 and TRBJ2-3, with 8 bases identical to TRBD2. CDR1 SGHDN and CDR2 FVKESK come from the germline V gene. The trim removed 5 bases at V and 7 bases at J, leaving 11 bases unmatched. This CDR3 region has 15 residues. CDR3 DNA: TGTGCCAGCAGCTCAGAACTAGCGGCCATTTATACGCAGTATTTT. As protein: CASSSELAAIYTQYF.

This rearrangement joins TRBV30 to TRBJ2-1, with 11 nucleotides matching TRBD2. CDR1 and CDR2 (germline): GTSNPN, SVGIG (reference sequence). Trimming took 3 bases from V and 4 from J; bases not matched to a gene: 5. The length of the CDR3 is 15 residues. The CDR3 here is CAWSILAGEYNEQFF. As DNA, the CDR3 is TGTGCCTGGAGCATACTAGCGGGGGAATACAATGAGCAGTTCTTC.

V gene TRBV11-3 combines with J gene TRBJ1-3, with a weak D call TRBD1 (5 bases). V gave up 5 bases and J gave up 0 bases, with 8 bases separating them. Germline lookup yields CDR1 SGHNT and CDR2 YENEEA. This CDR3 has 14 amino acids. For the CDR3, the DNA is TGTGCCAGCAGCCCGGGGGGCTCTGGAAACACCATATATTTT. Translation gives CASSPGGSGNTIYF.

This chain links TRBV4-3 with TRBJ2-5; D is perhaps TRBD1 (5 bases). The V end lost 0 bases, the J end lost 4 bases, and 12 bases lay between the germline ends. Germline loops: CDR1 LGHNA, CDR2 YSLEER. This CDR3 contains 15 residues. CDR3 sequence: CASSQDGRAPETQYF. CDR3 DNA sequence: TGCGCCAGCAGCCAAGACGGCAGGGCCCCAGAGACCCAGTACTTC.

The chain carries TRBV2 and TRBJ1-2; weak D call: TRBD1 (6 bases). V lost 2 bases and J 2 bases, leaving 6 bases between the germline ends. The CDR3 runs 13 residues. In germline, CDR1 is SNHLY, CDR2 FYNNEI. The CDR3 DNA sequence: TGTGCCAGCAGTGAACAGGGGAACTATGGCTACACCTTC. Translated: CASSEQGNYGYTF.

The chain is built from TRBV28 and TRBJ2-1; possible D gene TRBD2, 6 bases. CDR1 MDHEN and CDR2 SYDVKM come from the germline V gene. The CDR3 is made up of 16 amino acids. With 6 bases removed from V and 8 bases from J, the gap between germline ends came to 23 bases. CDR3 DNA sequence: TGTGCCAGCAGGGGAGGAACGAGGGCTATGGTGGATGAGCAGTTCTTC. Protein product: CASRGGTRAMVDEQFF.

The gene calls are TRBV7-8 and TRBJ1-5; D is ambiguous. Per germline, CDR1 SGHVS and CDR2 FQNEAQ. The CDR3 length is 14 residues. V was trimmed by 4 bases and J by 5 bases, leaving 12 bases between them. As DNA, the CDR3 is TGTGCCAGCAGCTCAACAACTAACTATCAGCCCCAGCATTTT. Translation gives CASSSTTNYQPQHF. The full variable domain, rest sourced from reference TRBV7-8 and TRBJ1-5, is GAGVSQSPRYKVAKRGQDVALRCDPISGHVSLFWYQQALGQGPEFLTYFQNEAQLDKSGLPSDRFFAERPEGSVSTLKIQRTQQEDSAVYLCASSSTTNYQPQHFGDGTRLSIL.

The V and J genes are TRBV3-1 (or the pseudogene TRBV3-2) and TRBJ1-2, with 7 bases fitting TRBD1. V was clipped by 6 bases and J by 3 bases; unmatched bases: 7. This CDR3 has 14 residues. In germline, CDR1 is LGHDT, CDR2 YNNKEL (reference sequence). The CDR3 sequence: CASREGTADYGYTF. The CDR3 DNA sequence: TGTGCCAGCAGGGAAGGGACAGCAGACTATGGCTACACCTTC.

The chain has TRBV7-7 and TRBJ2-1; TRBD2 aligns across 10 bases. The germline V gene has CDR1 SSHAT and CDR2 FNYEAQ (reference sequence). V gave up 11 bases and J gave up 0 bases; unmatched junction bases: 13. The CDR3 spans 17 residues. CDR3 residues: CASSGLAGAGSYNEQFF. CDR3 sequence (DNA): TGTGCCTCCTCGGGGCTAGCGGGGGCAGGCTCCTACAATGAGCAGTTCTTC.

V is TRBV7-2 and J is TRBJ2-1; D unresolved. This CDR3 spans 15 amino acids. V lost 5 bases to trimming and J lost 1 base, with 12 bases between them. The germline gives CDR1 SGHTA, CDR2 FQGNSA. The CDR3 DNA is TGTGCCAGCAGCCCCTATCCCGGGTCCTACAATGAGCAGTTCTTC. It yields the protein CASSPYPGSYNEQFF.

This chain joins TRBV3-1 (or the pseudogene TRBV3-2) and TRBJ1-3, with 7 bases lining up with TRBD1. This CDR3 has 17 amino acids. The trim removed 1 base at V and 9 bases at J, leaving 15 bases unmatched. Germline-derived CDR1 and CDR2 are LGHDT and YNNKEL (reference sequence). The CDR3 is CASSQVRGARQGFTIYF. The DNA of the CDR3 is TGTGCCAGCAGCCAAGTGCGGGGGGCACGACAGGGATTCACCATATATTTT.

The rearrangement links TRBV6-5 to TRBJ1-5; tentative D call: TRBD1 (5 bases). Germline V CDR1 and CDR2: MNHEY, SVGAGI. V lost 8 bases and J lost 7, with 21 bases in between. This CDR3 spans 15 amino acids. The CDR3 is CASAAAAGSGQPQHF. Here the CDR3 DNA reads TGTGCCAGCGCTGCTGCGGCAGGGTCAGGGCAGCCCCAGCATTTT.

This chain links TRBV27 with TRBJ1-1, with TRBD1 as a possible D gene (5 bases). The CDR3 extends over 15 amino acids. Trimming took off 2 bases at V and 0 bases at J, with 10 bases between the two ends. Germline V gene lookup returns CDR1 MNHEY and CDR2 SMNVEV (reference sequence). The CDR3 region has the DNA TGTGCCAGCAGTTTACCAGGGAGGATGAACACTGAAGCTTTCTTT. Translated: CASSLPGRMNTEAFF.

CDR3 bases: TGTGCCAGCACCAGGGGCAATCAGCCCCAGCATTTT. Its protein is CASTRGNQPQHF. The V call is TRBV6-5, the J call TRBJ1-5; tentatively, D is TRBD1 (5 bases). The V gene's germline CDR1 is MNHEY and CDR2 SVGAGI. Deletions cut 7 bases from V and 2 bases from J, with 6 bases between. This CDR3 spans 12 amino acids.

In its sample, this clone was seen once. The chain uses TRBV6-5 and TRBJ2-3; the match to TRBD1 covers 9 bases. The CDR3 totals 15 residues. V was clipped by 7 bases and J by 6 bases; unmatched bases: 11. The germline gives CDR1 MNHEY, CDR2 SVGAGI. This CDR3 reads CASNTRDRAWDTQYF. The CDR3 coding sequence is TGTGCCAGCAATACCCGGGACAGGGCTTGGGATACGCAGTATTTT.

The rearrangement joins TRBV6-5 to TRBJ1-5; D is perhaps TRBD1 (5 bases). The CDR3 is made up of 14 amino acids. Trimming pared 2 bases from V and 6 bases from J, leaving 11 bases between. Per the germline V gene, CDR1 is MNHEY and CDR2 is SVGAGI. This CDR3 is CASSYKARVQPQHF. Written as DNA, the CDR3 is TGTGCCAGCAGTTACAAAGCCAGGGTTCAGCCCCAGCATTTT.

The rearrangement joins TRBV3-1 (or the pseudogene TRBV3-2) to TRBJ1-1; no clear D. The germline V and J ends were trimmed by 3 bases and 0 bases, with 11 bases remaining between them. The CDR3 extends over 15 amino acids. Germline values: CDR1 LGHDT, CDR2 YNNKEL (reference sequence). This chain's CDR3 is CASSQSHNMNTEAFF. The CDR3 nucleotides are TGTGCCAGCAGCCAGTCCCACAACATGAACACTGAAGCTTTCTTT.

The V gene is TRBV12-3 or TRBV12-4, the J gene TRBJ1-2; TRBD1 is a possible D gene (6 bases). The CDR3 totals 13 residues. The V end lost 8 bases, the J end lost 5 bases, and 15 bases lay between the germline ends. CDR3 sequence (DNA): TGTGCCAGCGCTGGGGGCGCCGAATATGGCTACACCTTC. Its translation: CASAGGAEYGYTF.

The rearrangement links TRBV14 to TRBJ1-2, with no clear D. The germline V gene encodes CDR1 SGHDN and CDR2 FVKESK. Trimming removed 0 bases at V and 6 bases at J, with 17 bases between. The CDR3 totals 16 residues. The CDR3 sequence is CASSQDLQAGYHGYTF. Written as DNA, the CDR3 is TGTGCCAGCAGCCAAGATCTCCAGGCGGGGTATCATGGCTACACCTTC.

The chain has TRBV6-5 and TRBJ2-7, with D unclear. CDR1 is MNHEY and CDR2 is SVGAGI in the germline V gene. The V and J ends lost 2 bases and 1 base respectively, with 6 bases between them. This CDR3 has 13 amino acids. The CDR3 loop reads CASSYGQSYEQYF. CDR3 sequence (DNA): TGTGCCAGCAGTTACGGCCAGTCCTACGAGCAGTACTTC.

The V call is TRBV7-2, the J call TRBJ1-2, with D unresolved. This CDR3 has 16 amino acids. Trimming removed 7 bases at V and 5 bases at J, with 23 bases between. Germline CDR1 reads SGHTA; CDR2 reads FQGNSA. CDR3 coding DNA: TGTGCCAGCACGCTTGCCGGAGCGGGTAGTGGGTATGGCTACACCTTC. It is translated as CASTLAGAGSGYGYTF.